A selection of T cell receptor beta chains follows, all from one sample in a study of T-cell memory formation after mild COVID-19. TCRdb independently ran MiXCR on the 5' RACE reads; one entry per CDR3 protein. The sample contains hundreds of thousands of distinct CDR3 sequences, roughly 22% of which appear only once. The specimen was PBMCs or a T cell subset sorted from them (not recorded which). Every receptor here comes from an adult woman who had mild COVID-19 (a few samples of this study predate the infection). Cell type and time point are not known. Each CDR3 is given without its conserved first and last residue.

V: TRBV12-3/TRBV12-4; CDR3: ASSSPPESYGYT
V: TRBV27; CDR3: ASSLRPGPLYEQY
V: TRBV14; CDR3: ASSQDLGALTYNEQF
V: TRBV6-5; CDR3: ASSRTTANEKLF
V: TRBV5-1; CDR3: ASSRDRGRGTDTQY
V: TRBV7-9; CDR3: ASSSGRGFGDTQY
V: TRBV19; CDR3: ASGDRVDAEAF
V: TRBV7-2; CDR3: ASSLVGGPGEKLF
V: TRBV12-3/TRBV12-4; CDR3: ASSPGAGSYEQY
V: TRBV5-1; CDR3: ASSSQDRVNEQY
V: TRBV6-2/TRBV6-3; CDR3: ASSYSSDRSNSPLH
V: TRBV6-6; CDR3: ASSNRDRGGADTQY
V: TRBV27; CDR3: ASSLTGEGYT
V: TRBV6-5; CDR3: ASSFDRGLAEQY
V: TRBV20-1; CDR3: SASPAGPDTGELF
V: TRBV7-9; CDR3: ASSPWDGVAEAF
V: TRBV20-1; CDR3: SASPRDKWLRNRPQH
V: TRBV5-1; CDR3: ASSLVAGSTDTQY
V: TRBV9; CDR3: ASSPQARPTEAF
V: TRBV5-6; CDR3: ASSPLPLNEQF
V: TRBV25-1; CDR3: ASLRWVF
V: TRBV7-2; CDR3: ASRSDPKETQY
V: TRBV20-1; CDR3: SARDPRYNEQF
V: TRBV15; CDR3: ATSTRWNTEAF
V: TRBV18; CDR3: ASSPRDTLTNYGYT
V: TRBV24-1; CDR3: ATGLKLGIGETQY
V: TRBV27; CDR3: ASSSWTGEAGELF
V: TRBV12-3/TRBV12-4; CDR3: ASSPPGQPSYEQY
V: TRBV24-1; CDR3: ATSTPKHGELF
V: TRBV5-1; CDR3: ASSRDRRTDTQY
V: TRBV7-8; CDR3: ASSLHGTNEKLF
V: TRBV11-2; CDR3: ASSLLQRGVSGYT
V: TRBV20-1; CDR3: SARVQGANYGYT
V: TRBV3-1; CDR3: ASNDRWNYGYT
V: TRBV29-1; CDR3: SVENRVNNEQF
V: TRBV7-9; CDR3: ASSRREGAEEQY
V: TRBV7-6; CDR3: ASSLGGLSYEQY
V: TRBV29-1; CDR3: SVSTGESGYT
V: TRBV5-1; CDR3: ASSLGSGTGSNYGYT
V: TRBV5-5; CDR3: ASSLGTVPSLGYT
V: TRBV4-1; CDR3: ASSQIWGQGAGYT
V: TRBV6-2/TRBV6-3; CDR3: ASSGYDRHYGYT
V: TRBV7-6; CDR3: ASNNGAHTGELF
V: TRBV24-1; CDR3: ATSDLTGTYGTGELF
V: TRBV12-3/TRBV12-4; CDR3: ASSASRSYNEQF